The 30 T cell receptor beta chains below all came from one sample that was sequenced in a study of T cell repertoires in cytomegalovirus infection. TCRdb re-called the reads through MiXCR, storing one row per CDR3 protein. The profile covers some 900,000 distinct CDR3 sequences, with approximately 30% appearing a single time and 9.5% to 15% taken by the ten largest. Their antigen targets remain unknown. The source material was cultured CD8+ T cells from PBMCs, sampled from culture after CMV antigen stimulation. The receptors were gathered from a human donor in good health (CMV status not recorded). Some clones in this sample may be carry-over from other donors' samples.

This clonotype showed up just a few times. The chain couples TRBV20-1 to TRBJ2-7; 8 bases match TRBD1. CDR3 size: 14 residues. J gave up 3 bases and V 2 bases, and 6 bases lay outside the gene matches. Germline CDR1 reads DFQATT; CDR2 reads SNEGSKA (reference sequence). This CDR3 reads CSARRTGYSYEQYV. Written as DNA, the CDR3 is TGCAGTGCTAGACGGACAGGGTACAGCTACGAGCAGTACGTC.

This clonotype showed up just a few times. This chain links TRBV5-1 with TRBJ2-7; weak D call: TRBD1 (5 bases). This CDR3 has 14 amino acids. The ends were cut back, 2 bases at V and 3 bases at J, with 12 bases in the middle. Germline values: CDR1 SGHRS, CDR2 YFSETQ. CDR3: CASSFAGILYEQYF. DNA of the CDR3: TGCGCCAGCAGCTTTGCAGGGATTCTCTACGAGCAGTACTTC.

A note on this clonotype: One end of the junction is discordant with germline, which a read error may explain. V and J are TRBV7-9 and TRBJ2-1, with 7 bases that match TRBD2. In germline, CDR1 is SEHNR, CDR2 FQNEAQ (reference sequence). The CDR3 contains 16 residues. CDR3 bases: TGTACCAGCAGCTTGGGGAGCGGGGTCCGGCGGAATGAGCAGTTCTTC. Translating gives CTSSLGSGVRRNEQFF. The variable domain in full, completed from reference TRBV7-9 and TRBJ2-1, reads DTGVSQNPRHKITKRGQNVTFRCDPISEHNRLYWYRQTLGQGPEFLTYFQNEAQLEKSRLLSDRFSAERPKGSFSTLEIQRTEQGDSAMYLCTSSLGSGVRRNEQFFGPGTRLTVL.

This clonotype was detected a few times. The rearrangement uses TRBV7-2 and TRBJ1-3; weak D call: TRBD1 (6 bases). Germline CDR1 is SGHTA and CDR2 is FQGNSA. Deletions cut 4 bases from V and 2 bases from J, with 21 bases between. The CDR3 consists of 18 residues. The CDR3 DNA is TGTGCCAGCAGCTCCACGGTCGGGGGCGTACGGGCTGGAAACACCATATATTTT. Translating it yields CASSSTVGGVRAGNTIYF.

This chain uses TRBV27 with TRBJ2-7; the D gene could be TRBD1 or TRBD2 (7 bases each). CDR1 MNHEY and CDR2 SMNVEV come from the germline V gene (reference sequence). V was cut by 3 bases and J by 5 bases, with 17 bases left in between. The CDR3 totals 15 residues. Written as DNA, the CDR3 is TGTGCCAGCAGTTTTGCAGGGGGGGCTGGACACGAGCAGTACTTC. The encoded protein is CASSFAGGAGHEQYF.

The rearrangement joins TRBV4-3 to TRBJ2-7, with TRBD2 matching over 10 bases. V shed 0 bases and J 7 bases; nucleotides not matched to a gene: 9. CDR3 length: 16 residues. Per germline, CDR1 LGHNA and CDR2 YSLEER. CDR3: CASSQESTSGVREQYF. CDR3 nucleotides: TGCGCCAGCAGCCAAGAGTCTACTAGCGGGGTGAGAGAGCAGTACTTC.

This rearrangement joins TRBV7-2 to TRBJ1-6; D is undetermined. The CDR3 extends over 13 amino acids. Germline assignment: CDR1 SGHTA and CDR2 FQGNSA. Trimming took off 2 bases at V and 10 bases at J, with 9 bases between the two ends. The CDR3 here is CASSLLEISPLHF. CDR3 coding DNA: TGTGCCAGCAGCTTATTGGAGATCTCACCCCTCCACTTT.

This clonotype was detected only a few times. The chain carries TRBV9 and TRBJ2-2; D is perhaps TRBD1 (6 bases). Trimming removed 4 bases from V and 4 bases from J, with 17 bases in between. Germline V gives CDR1 SGDLS, CDR2 YYNGEE. The CDR3 consists of 16 residues. The CDR3 DNA is TGTGCCAGCAGCCCAGTGGTCCAGGGGCCCACCGGGGAGCTGTTTTTT. Protein: CASSPVVQGPTGELFF.

This clonotype occurred many times. The rearrangement uses TRBV27 and TRBJ2-2; 9 nucleotides align to TRBD1. Trimming cost V 6 bases and J 4 bases; bases outside gene matches: 6. This CDR3 spans 15 amino acids. Germline V CDR1 and CDR2: MNHEY, SMNVEV (reference sequence). CDR3 DNA: TGTGCCAGCAGAAACAGGGGGCAAAGCACCGGGGAGCTGTTTTTT. Translated: CASRNRGQSTGELFF.

This clonotype was found many times. The gene calls are TRBV28 and TRBJ2-7, with 8 positions matching TRBD1. V lost 4 bases and J lost 3; bases outside the gene matches: 5. The CDR3 totals 14 residues. CDR1 and CDR2 from the germline V gene are MDHEN and SYDVKM. CDR3 coding DNA: TGTGCCAGCAGTTCCTGGACAGGGTTCTACGAGCAGTACGTC. It yields the protein CASSSWTGFYEQYV.

The chain uses TRBV6-1 and TRBJ2-7; TRBD1 agrees at 8 bases. The CDR3 contains 14 residues. V dropped 3 bases and J dropped 3; count of bases not matched to a gene: 4. The V gene's germline CDR1 is MNHNS and CDR2 SASEGT. CDR3 residues: CASSETGAGYEQYF. The DNA for the CDR3 is TGTGCCAGCAGTGAGACAGGGGCAGGCTACGAGCAGTACTTC.

This rearrangement joins TRBV27 to TRBJ2-3; 7 bases fit TRBD2. The CDR3 is made up of 21 amino acids. V lost 2 bases and J lost 0; bases outside the gene matches: 20. Germline CDR1 and CDR2: MNHEY and SMNVEV (reference sequence). CDR3 DNA sequence: TGTGCCAGCAGTTTAAGGGCTCTACGGGGGGTTACCTATACTAGCACAGATACGCAGTATTTT. Protein product: CASSLRALRGVTYTSTDTQYF.

This clonotype has more than one count but fewer than ten. The V gene is TRBV10-3, the J gene TRBJ2-7; 10 positions match TRBD2. V gave up 6 bases and J gave up 6 bases; unmatched junction bases: 14. Germline CDR1 reads ENHRY; CDR2 reads SYGVKD. The CDR3 has 16 amino acids. The CDR3 DNA reads as TGTGCCATCAGATCAACCTCCCTAGCGGGGGCGGGCGAGCAGTACTTC. As protein: CAIRSTSLAGAGEQYF.

This clonotype turned up a few times. DNA of the CDR3: TGTGCCAGCAGCTTAGACGCTAGCGGGGTCCTGAGCTCCTACGAGCAGTACTTC. Translating it yields CASSLDASGVLSSYEQYF. The chain joins TRBV7-6 to TRBJ2-7, with TRBD2 matching over 9 bases. The CDR3 is 18 amino acids. Trimming cost V 1 base and J 0 bases; bases outside gene matches: 10. CDR1 and CDR2 (germline): SGHVS, FNYEAQ.

This chain links TRBV9 with TRBJ1-5; the match to TRBD1 covers 8 bases. The CDR3 is 15 amino acids. Losses at the gene ends were 4 bases for V and 4 bases for J; bases not matched to a gene: 7. CDR1 is SGDLS, CDR2 YYNGEE, per germline. Here the CDR3 reads CASSIGTGLNQPQHF. In DNA, the CDR3 is TGTGCCAGCAGCATCGGGACAGGCCTAAATCAGCCCCAGCATTTT.

The chain is built from TRBV27 and TRBJ2-7; D is perhaps TRBD2 (5 bases). Germline-derived CDR1 and CDR2 are MNHEY and SMNVEV (reference sequence). V was trimmed by 2 bases and J by 1 base, leaving 12 bases between them. This CDR3 comprises 15 residues. CDR3 in DNA: TGTGCCAGCAGTTTAGCACGGGATGGGTCCTACGAGCAGTACGTC. This gives the protein CASSLARDGSYEQYV.

This chain links TRBV5-4 with TRBJ2-5, with TRBD2 as a possible D gene (5 bases). Germline V CDR1 and CDR2: SGHNT, YYREEE (reference sequence). V was cut by 3 bases and J by 2 bases, with 11 bases left in between. This CDR3 region has 14 residues. CDR3 sequence: CASSSFREQETQYF. In nucleotides, the CDR3 is TGTGCCAGCAGCTCCTTCCGGGAACAAGAGACCCAGTACTTC. The complete variable domain, with remaining parts taken from reference TRBV5-4 and TRBJ2-5, reads ETGVTQSPTHLIKTRGQQVTLRCSSQSGHNTVSWYQQALGQGPQFIFQYYREEENGRGNFPPRFSGLQFPNYSSELNVNALELDDSALYLCASSSFREQETQYFGPGTRLLVL.

This clonotype was picked up a small number of times. The V and J genes are TRBV5-6 and TRBJ1-6; D is undetermined. CDR1 is SGHDT, CDR2 YYEEEE, per germline. The CDR3 totals 17 residues. V lost 4 bases and J 7 bases, leaving 21 bases between the germline ends. CDR3: CASSRVASDGWNSPLHF. DNA for the CDR3: TGTGCCAGCAGCCGCGTGGCTTCGGACGGATGGAATTCACCCCTCCACTTT.

This clonotype has more than one count but fewer than ten. CDR3 in DNA: TGTGCTAGTGGTTTCCACCTGGCAACTAATGAAAAACTGTTTTTT. Protein: CASGFHLATNEKLFF. The V and J genes are TRBV12-5 and TRBJ1-4; D is unclear. This CDR3 has 15 residues. Germline values: CDR1 LGHNT, CDR2 FRNRAP. V was shortened by 3 bases and J by 0 bases, with 8 bases between the two germline ends.

The table lists this clonotype with a few counts. The J gene is TRBJ2-3, the V gene TRBV24-1; TRBD1 aligns across 9 bases. Germline trimming cut 4 bases from V and 3 bases from J; bases unmatched to any gene: 4. Germline V CDR1 and CDR2: KGHDR, SFDVKD. This CDR3 is built from 15 residues. The CDR3 spells CATSDFGTGTDTQYF. The CDR3 DNA reads TGTGCCACCAGTGACTTCGGGACAGGGACAGATACGCAGTATTTT.

The sample holds many counts of this clonotype. The V call is TRBV11-1, the J call TRBJ2-1; D unresolved. CDR1 and CDR2 (germline): SGHAT, FQDESV (reference sequence). The CDR3 spans 13 residues. Trimming stripped 0 bases from V and 7 bases from J, with 7 bases between. This chain's CDR3 is CASSLAPTNEQFF. CDR3 bases: TGTGCCAGCAGCTTAGCGCCTACGAATGAGCAGTTCTTC.

V gene TRBV12-3 or TRBV12-4 combines with J gene TRBJ1-2; no clear D gene. CDR3 size: 13 residues. The germline V and J ends were trimmed by 3 bases and 6 bases, with 11 bases remaining between them. The CDR3 bases are TGTGCCAGCAGTTTTTCCAGGCGCGATGGCTACACCTTC. Its protein product is CASSFSRRDGYTF.

There are many counts of this clonotype. The chain recombines TRBV27 with TRBJ2-3; 9 bases line up with TRBD2. CDR3 length: 15 amino acids. V was pared by 2 bases and J by 4 bases, with 4 bases of the junction left unmatched. Germline V CDR1 and CDR2: MNHEY, SMNVEV (reference sequence). CDR3 residues: CASSLAGGLPDTQYF. CDR3 DNA sequence: TGTGCCAGCAGTTTAGCGGGGGGGCTCCCAGATACGCAGTATTTT.

This clonotype was seen ten or more times. The CDR3 loop is CASSYWENYEQYF. As DNA, the CDR3 is TGTGCCAGCAGCTACTGGGAAAACTACGAGCAGTACTTC. V and J are TRBV7-2 and TRBJ2-7; D not resolved. Trimming stripped 4 bases from V and 3 bases from J, with 10 bases between. The CDR3 is made up of 13 amino acids. Germline V gene data show CDR1 as SGHTA and CDR2 as FQGNSA.

This chain links TRBV6-2 or TRBV6-3 with TRBJ2-1; D remains unclear. The CDR3 sequence is 16 residues long. Germline values: CDR1 MNHEY, CDR2 SVGEGT. The germline V and J ends were trimmed by 7 bases and 0 bases, with 16 bases remaining between them. The CDR3 loop is CASTPPWASSYNEQFF. The CDR3 nucleotides read TGTGCCAGCACCCCACCCTGGGCGAGCTCCTACAATGAGCAGTTCTTC.

The V and J genes are TRBV5-5 and TRBJ1-6; perhaps TRBD1 as D (5 bases). V lost 4 bases and J lost 1, with 9 bases in between. Germline CDR1 reads SGHKS; CDR2 reads YYEKEE (reference sequence). The CDR3 spans 15 residues. The chain's CDR3 is CASSQGNSYNSPLHF. In nucleotides, the CDR3 is TGTGCCAGCAGCCAGGGAAATTCCTATAATTCACCCCTCCACTTT.

This rearrangement joins TRBV19 to TRBJ2-1; no definite D call. Trimming took off 1 base at V and 7 bases at J, with 14 bases between the two ends. The CDR3 is made up of 15 amino acids. CDR1 is LNHDA and CDR2 is SQIVND in the germline V gene (reference sequence). The CDR3 bases are TGTGCCAGTAGTATAGTCGGCGGTTTGGGTAATGAGCAGTTCTTC. Translated, it gives CASSIVGGLGNEQFF.

This clonotype has more than one count but fewer than ten. The V and J genes are TRBV28 and TRBJ2-1, with D possibly TRBD1 on 6 matching bases. CDR1 MDHEN and CDR2 SYDVKM come from the germline V gene. Deletions cut 3 bases from V and 3 bases from J, with 15 bases between. The CDR3 sequence is 16 residues long. CDR3 loop: CASSLGPKQGYNEQFF. Here the CDR3 DNA reads TGTGCCAGCAGTTTGGGACCAAAACAGGGCTACAATGAGCAGTTCTTC. The full variable domain, in which reference TRBV28 and TRBJ2-1 provide the parts outside the CDR3, is DVKVTQSSRYLVKRTGEKVFLECVQDMDHENMFWYRQDPGLGLRLIYFSYDVKMKEKGDIPEGYSVSREKKERFSLILESASTNQTSMYLCASSLGPKQGYNEQFFGPGTRLTVL.

This clonotype was counted between two and nine times. The chain employs TRBV9 and TRBJ1-1; perhaps TRBD1 as D (5 bases). V dropped 0 bases and J dropped 3 bases, with 6 bases sitting between them. Germline CDR1 and CDR2: SGDLS and YYNGEE. The CDR3 is 13 residues long. The CDR3 here is CASSVGGDTEAFF. The CDR3 DNA is TGTGCCAGCAGCGTAGGGGGGGACACTGAAGCTTTCTTT.

The chain recombines TRBV7-9 with TRBJ1-2; 7 bases line up with TRBD1. Germline V gene sequence: CDR1 SEHNR, CDR2 FQNEAQ (reference sequence). With 4 bases clipped from V and 5 bases from J, the junction kept 13 bases outside the gene matches. This CDR3 comprises 16 residues. The CDR3 region has the DNA TGTGCCAGCAGCTCCAAGGTCTGGGACAGAGTTTATGGCTACACCTTC. Its protein is CASSSKVWDRVYGYTF. Full variable domain (outside the CDR3, taken from reference TRBV7-9 and TRBJ1-2): DTGVSQNPRHKITKRGQNVTFRCDPISEHNRLYWYRQTLGQGPEFLTYFQNEAQLEKSRLLSDRFSAERPKGSFSTLEIQRTEQGDSAMYLCASSSKVWDRVYGYTFGSGTRLTVV.